This T cell receptor (beta chain) was obtained from a study of T-cell memory formation after mild COVID-19 listed by TCRdb under 2021. Study-level background: TCR sequence clusters from the two donors were largely donor specific. The cohort comprised two young, previously healthy adult volunteers, one female and one male. In two donors, T-cell clones that expanded and contracted after mild COVID-19 were followed by sequencing TCRalpha and TCRbeta repertoires longitudinally.

Ficoll-Paque density gradient centrifugation was used to isolate PBMCs. Paper-wide results and their limitations: SARS-CoV-2 specificity of the second-wave clones peaking on day 37 was not confirmed. Some responding clones were detected in pre-infection memory, which suggested that pre-existing cross-reactive memory T cells had joined the SARS-CoV-2 response. The study included only a couple of mild cases, and larger cohorts that include severe cases with pre-infection samples were judged to be necessary. Balanced CD4/CD8 phenotypes were observed for clones contracting from day 15 to 85, whereas a bias towards CD4+ was observed for a second wave of clones expanding from day 15 to 37. Contracting CD4+ clones were found mainly in CM and EM memory subsets, while CD8+ clones were enriched in EMRA.

The germline V gene specifies SGHAT as CDR1 and FQNNGV as CDR2. The CDR3, cysteine through phenylalanine, is 14 amino acids long. This entry keeps only the CDR3 DNA: 42 bases, framed from base 1. Trimming leaves V shorter by 3 bases and J shorter by 4 bases, with the junction holding 2 bases beyond the gene matches. Instrument used: Illumina NovaSeq 6000. Using 5'RACE with constant-segment primers, TCRalpha and TCRbeta cDNA libraries were constructed, with sample barcodes and unique molecular identifiers added in the process. RNA was extracted from every sample with Trizol reagent. Amplification of the libraries took two PCR steps, and the second step added a second sample barcode plus Illumina TruSeq adapters. Libraries were sequenced on an Illumina NovaSeq with 2 x 150 bp paired-end reads. As for the authors' bioinformatics: The reads were demultiplexed and collapsed into UMI-guided consensus sequences using migec v1.2.7. With mixcr v2.1.11, UMI consensuses were aligned to TRA and TRB V and J templates and assembled into clonotypes. A clonotype was counted as expanded or contracted only if both edgeR and NoisET called the change significant, with noise models trained on biological replicates. edgeR calls used a false discovery rate-adjusted p below 0.01 and a log2 fold-change threshold of 1. As an exploratory analysis of dynamics, PCA with hierarchical clustering was applied to max-normalized trajectories of the 1000 most abundant clonotypes. The CD4 or CD8 phenotype of responding clones was assigned using the separately sequenced CD4+ and CD8+ repertoires. TCRdb reprocessed the public reads (quality trimming at Q25 with fastp, clone calling with MiXCR) and kept in-frame beta chains. CDR3 protein duplicates are merged, each entry listing the most common genes and DNA. TCRdb's processing, not the authors', yielded these V and J calls. In this sample the table shows 65,000 to 90,000 distinct CDR3 sequences, roughly 13% of which occur a single time. About 31% of the sample belongs to the ten largest clones.

The sample holds a few counts of this clonotype. No antigen is known for it. The record has no base qualities; no much larger clone is one base away. The sequence was obtained from an adult woman who had mild COVID-19 (a few samples of this study predate the infection). The sample titles of this study are shuffled in the database, so cell type and time point are left out; the donor was told from shared clones. In this chain, TRBV11-2 is recombined with TRBJ2-2; 7 junctional bases match TRBD1. The sequenced material came from PBMCs or a T cell subset sorted from them (not recorded which). The CDR3 in this case is CASSLGTATGELFF. The DNA is as follows: TGTGCCAGCAGCTTGGGGACAGCCACCGGGGAGCTGTTTTTT.